The entry that follows covers one T cell receptor (beta chain) sequence. Assay: immunoSEQ multiplex PCR; the TCRdb copy retains only in-frame clones and omits some. The sample contains approximately 65,000 clones, 94% of which appear only once. The data were obtained in a study of cytomegalovirus exposure and HLA in healthy donors. There are 15 residues in the CDR3. With V trimmed by 2 bases and J by 0 bases, 7 bases remained unmatched. From germline, CDR1 is GTSNPN and CDR2 SVGIG (reference sequence). Sequenced sample: PBMCs. The TCR sequence derives from a woman aged 18 to 35 in good health and CMV-seronegative. The chain joins TRBV30 to TRBJ2-7, with TRBD1 matching 7 bases. The CDR3 loop reads CAWSSGGTFSYEQYF. The CDR3 DNA is TGTGCCTGGAGTTCAGGGGGAACCTTCTCCTACGAGCAGTACTTC.